The present TCR beta chain was sequenced within a study of CD8+ T cells in alopecia areata. As for the study in general: Treated patients were given oral tofacitinib, which was dosed at 5 to 10 mg twice daily. Findings and limits, study-wide: In lesional scalp, particularly from alopecia totalis/universalis, clonality was higher than in normal scalp.

Investigators isolated RNA and reverse transcribed it into cDNA to act as the sequencing template. Data came from immunoSEQ multiplex PCR; TCRdb stores just in-frame clones and leaves some out. Of about 190,000 clones in the sample, 50% to 70% are singletons; the top ten hold roughly 14%. Lesional scalp tissue (obtained by punch biopsy) and peripheral blood were collected from alopecia areata patients. From PBMCs, CD4+ and CD8+ T cells were sorted. In its sample, this clone was seen a few times. Its target is not known. There are 17 residues in the CDR3. Trimming removed 3 bases at V and 1 base at J, with 15 bases between. Germline V CDR1 and CDR2: MGHDK, SYGVNS.

The TCR comes from a human donor with alopecia areata. V usage is TRBV25-1 and J usage is TRBJ2-2; D uncertain. This sample comprised CD4+ T cells sorted from blood, obtained at week 0. The chain's CDR3 is CASSDWGGPRNTGELFF. CDR3 nucleotide sequence: TGTGCCAGCAGTGACTGGGGTGGCCCCCGGAACACCGGGGAGCTGTTTTTT.